This TCR beta chain was identified in a study of blood T cell repertoires in COVID-19 (dated by TCRdb to 2018 to 2021). Regarding the complete study: The collaborator samples originated in the United States, Italy and Spain and spanned the acute and convalescent phases of COVID-19. The material from the prospective study consisted of cDNA or gDNA derived from T cells, B-cell-depleted T cells, or PBMCs. Subjects who had been exposed to COVID-19, were actively infected with it, or had recovered from it provided the deeply sampled blood TCRbeta repertoires that made up the dataset. The repertoires were released in a freely available public database meant as a resource for research on the immune response to SARS-CoV-2. Samples were obtained from the ongoing ImmuneRACE study (first 160 participants) and from over 1,000 subjects provided by 6 global collaborators. A de-identified subject ID, COVID-19 status, age in years and sex were almost always included in the sample metadata. Where HLA class I and class II types were available, the types were taken from metadata supplied by the sample provider, not from assay-based typing. Overall results and qualifications from the work: Clinical and demographic metadata were provided uncurated, with the amount varying by source and participant.

To note about this clone: It lacks a known antigen. One base away there is no much larger clone; base qualities are not given.

Participants in the prospective study were enrolled through a virtual design, were aged roughly 18 to 100 years, and lived in 24 United States geographic areas. To assign participants to cohorts, the prospective study relied on clinical history that participants themselves reported in a screening survey and a study questionnaire. In the prospective study, whole blood, serum and a nasopharyngeal or oropharyngeal swab were collected from each participant by mobile phlebotomists. Participants in the prospective study had the option to provide additional blood draws and questionnaires over a roughly two-month period. Prospective study blood samples were shipped either frozen or at room temperature before DNA extraction. Its CDR3 holds 17 amino acids, cysteine through phenylalanine. The CDR3 DNA has 51 bases and is translated from base 1. Relative to germline, V is 5 bases shorter and J is 2 bases shorter, with 19 bases between their ends. The germline V gene specifies MGHRA as CDR1 and YSYEKL as CDR2.

TCRbeta CDR3 regions were amplified from genomic DNA using the immunoSEQ Assay, a bias-controlled multiplex PCR. The original methods were these. Nucleated cell counts per sample were estimated from amplification of reference gene primers within the assay. To quantify the absolute abundance of each unique TCRbeta CDR3 rearrangement, sequence reads were collapsed and filtered. For each sample, productive Simpson clonality was calculated by taking the square root of Simpson's diversity index across productive rearrangements. Drawn from immuneACCESS, this table holds only the in-frame rearrangements with V and J called that TCRdb kept. Clones are partly lost; checked studies trace under half to an unresolved V gene and leave the rest unexplained. That table is the source of V, J and clone size, and D and trimming were worked out from the DNA. For this sample the table gives some 200,000 clones, of which roughly 87% were detected only once. The ten largest account for around a tenth of the sample.

The receptor's source is a man aged 18 to 35 with acute COVID-19. The sample taken for sequencing was PBMCs or T cells enriched from blood (not recorded which). The rearrangement combines TRBV4-1 with TRBJ1-5; perhaps TRBD1 is the D gene, with 5 bases matching. CDR3 loop: CASSRPTGGLGNQPQHF. The bases are TGCGCCAGCAGCAGGCCAACAGGCGGCTTGGGCAATCAGCCCCAGCATTTT.